Listed below are T cell receptor beta chains from one sample, sequenced in a study of cytomegalovirus exposure and HLA in healthy donors. The assay was immunoSEQ multiplex PCR, and TCRdb's table has in-frame clones only and misses some. Of 85,000 to 130,000 clones in the sample, around three quarters were seen once. Specimen: PBMCs. The receptor source for this set is a woman between 45 and 65 years old in good health and CMV-seropositive. Each CDR3 is given without its conserved first and last residue. Each record gives: V gene, J gene, CDR3 protein.

TRBV9	TRBJ1-2	ASSVGGTQANYGYT
TRBV5-6	TRBJ1-2	ASSFSEYGYT
TRBV28	TRBJ1-1	ASTPNLGQMNTEAF
TRBV27	TRBJ1-5	ASSPRGRGQPQH
TRBV2	TRBJ2-3	ASSPLAGESTDTQY
TRBV27	TRBJ2-1	ASSLSGGAYNEQF
TRBV18	TRBJ2-5	ASSDPGHPGPKETQY
TRBV30	TRBJ2-5	ASSERVGETQY
TRBV15	TRBJ2-6	ATSRDGTTGVRASGANVLT
TRBV5-1	TRBJ1-2	ASSLQGGGGYT
TRBV14	TRBJ2-7	ASSQGTGPIYEQY
TRBV28	TRBJ1-3	ASRIYSSSGNTIY
TRBV7-8	TRBJ1-3	ASSPPGSTIY
TRBV18	TRBJ1-2	ASSSTRGGGYT
TRBV28	TRBJ2-4	ASSSPWVSGGLLSIQY
TRBV6-5	TRBJ1-2	ASIPSWGGYGYT
TRBV27	TRBJ2-1	ASSADRGLYNEQF
TRBV6-6	TRBJ1-5	ASSYAGDQPQH
TRBV28	TRBJ1-4	ASSLGSGGREKLF
TRBV28	TRBJ1-6	ASSLGPQPGNSPLH
TRBV19	TRBJ2-1	ASSLTGRDRGQF
TRBV30	TRBJ2-5	AWSVQQETQY
TRBV29-1	TRBJ2-5	SVVGYAGETQY
TRBV7-3	TRBJ2-1	ASSPGTSGVYEQF
TRBV5-8	TRBJ1-2	ASSLWGQEVRGYT
TRBV15	TRBJ1-1	ATSRVQGVGNTEAF
TRBV27	TRBJ1-2	ASSSSPGRGYYGYT
TRBV7-2	TRBJ2-1	ASSHENRDNEQF
TRBV6-5	TRBJ2-7	ASSYGTSGSYEQY
TRBV5-8	TRBJ1-1	ASSLGQVATEAF
TRBV5-4	TRBJ2-7	ASSFKGLSAYEQY
TRBV5-1	TRBJ2-5	ASSSGQLQETQY
TRBV5-4	TRBJ1-1	ASSLGGTGILNTEAF
TRBV10-3	TRBJ2-5	AISAVGGREQY
TRBV28	TRBJ1-6	ASSLARSPLH
TRBV6-1	TRBJ2-7	ASSEGPDIYEQY
TRBV21-1	TRBJ2-3	ARARRRGSTDTQY
TRBV6-5	TRBJ1-5	ASSYSGGNNQPQH
TRBV19	TRBJ1-5	ASSSRGLVNQPQH
TRBV19	TRBJ1-2	ASKILGRDTSSLNYGYT